Below are 15 T cell receptor beta chains sequenced from a single sample in a study of T cell changes during pregnancy in multiple sclerosis. The method was immunoSEQ multiplex PCR; TCRdb's version includes in-frame clones alone and lacks a portion of them. The sample shows roughly 76,000 clones, 80% to 95% of them seen only once. Specimen: CD4+ T cells from peripheral blood mononuclear cells, collected in the second trimester of pregnancy. The source of these receptors is a female donor with multiple sclerosis, enrolled in a pregnancy study.

This chain links TRBV27 with TRBJ2-7, with 15 bases lining up with TRBD2. The ends lost 6 bases at V and 0 bases at J; junction bases unmatched: 12. The CDR3 is 19 residues long. From germline, CDR1 is MNHEY and CDR2 SMNVEV (reference sequence). In DNA, the CDR3 is TGTGCCAGCAGCCGCTCGACAAAGGGACTAGCGGGAGGCTCCTACGAGCAGTACTTC. It translates to CASSRSTKGLAGGSYEQYF.

This chain uses TRBV30 with TRBJ1-4; D gene ambiguous. Germline V gives CDR1 GTSNPN, CDR2 SVGIG (reference sequence). The CDR3 is 13 amino acids. Trimming took 6 bases from V and 8 from J, leaving 16 bases between them. The CDR3 sequence: CACSGANYEKLFF. CDR3 bases: TGTGCCTGCTCGGGAGCGAATTACGAAAAACTGTTTTTT. The complete variable domain, with remaining parts taken from reference TRBV30 and TRBJ1-4, reads SQTIHQWPATLVQPVGSPLSLECTVEGTSNPNLYWYRQAAGRGLQLLFYSVGIGQISSEVPQNLSASRPQDRQFILSSKKLLLSDSGFYLCACSGANYEKLFFGSGTQLSVL.

The V call is TRBV4-1, the J call TRBJ2-7; D may be TRBD1 (5 bases). This CDR3 contains 16 residues. Germline V gives CDR1 MGHRA, CDR2 YSYEKL. V was cut by 0 bases and J by 0 bases, with 12 bases left in between. The CDR3 protein is CASSQDYGAVSYEQYF. Written as DNA, the CDR3 is TGCGCCAGCAGCCAAGATTATGGGGCGGTCTCCTACGAGCAGTACTTC.

The V call is TRBV7-9, the J call TRBJ2-1; 8 bases line up with TRBD1. The CDR3 has 12 amino acids. V lost 6 bases and J lost 7; bases outside the gene matches: 2. Germline V gene sequence: CDR1 SEHNR, CDR2 FQNEAQ (reference sequence). CDR3 amino acids: CASSRTGNEQFF. DNA of the CDR3: TGTGCCAGCAGTCGGACAGGGAATGAGCAGTTCTTC.

The chain has TRBV18 and TRBJ2-3; tentative D call: TRBD1 (5 bases). Germline V gene sequence: CDR1 KGHSH, CDR2 LQKENI. V was clipped by 3 bases and J by 1 base, with 11 bases between them. This CDR3 is 15 amino acids long. CDR3 loop: CASSPYQGGTDTQYF. In nucleotides, the CDR3 is TGTGCCAGCTCACCTTATCAGGGTGGCACAGATACGCAGTATTTT. Full variable domain (remainder filled in from reference TRBV18 and TRBJ2-3): NAGVMQNPRHLVRRRGQEARLRCSPMKGHSHVYWYRQLPEEGLKFMVYLQKENIIDESGMPKERFSAEFPKEGPSILRIQQVVRGDSAAYFCASSPYQGGTDTQYFGPGTRLTVL.

V and J are TRBV6-6 and TRBJ1-5; possible D gene TRBD1, 5 bases. The germline gives CDR1 MNHNY, CDR2 SVGAGI (reference sequence). This CDR3 has 15 residues. Trimming removed 2 bases at V and 3 bases at J, with 11 bases between. CDR3 DNA: TGTGCCAGCAGTTACGGCAGGGCTTCCAATCAGCCCCAGCATTTT. Translated, it gives CASSYGRASNQPQHF.

J is TRBJ2-7 and V is TRBV19; 9 bases agree with TRBD2. The junction had 8 bases not matched to a gene; V was cut back by 5 bases and J by 6 bases. The length of the CDR3 is 14 residues. Germline CDR1 and CDR2: LNHDA and SQIVND (reference sequence). The CDR3 DNA sequence: TGTGCCAGTAGTTTCGGACTAGCGTTCAGCGAGCAGTACTTC. It yields the protein CASSFGLAFSEQYF.

The chain combines TRBV5-8 with TRBJ2-2, with a possible D match to TRBD1 (5 bases). The CDR3 runs to 16 residues. Trimming removed 4 bases from V and 5 bases from J, with 18 bases in between. CDR1 is SGHTS and CDR2 is YDEGEE in the germline V gene. The CDR3 region has the DNA TGTGCCAGCAGCCCGCCCCGGCAGGGTGGGACCGGGGAGCTGTTTTTT. Its translation: CASSPPRQGGTGELFF.

The rearrangement uses TRBV5-1 and TRBJ2-7, with a weak D call TRBD2 (5 bases). This CDR3 contains 15 residues. CDR1 is SGHRS and CDR2 is YFSETQ in the germline V gene. The V and J ends lost 7 bases and 7 bases respectively, with 24 bases between them. The CDR3 DNA follows: TGCGCCAGCCGGTTTCCCGGACTGGCCTACGGGGAGCAGTACTTC. Translated, it gives CASRFPGLAYGEQYF.

The V gene is TRBV6-1, the J gene TRBJ2-2; D possibly corresponds to TRBD1 (5 bases). CDR1 is MNHNS, CDR2 SASEGT, per germline. This CDR3 is built from 15 residues. Trimming stripped 8 bases from V and 0 bases from J, with 13 bases between. The DNA for the CDR3 is TGTGCCAGCGACCGAAGACAGACGAACACCGGGGAGCTGTTTTTT. Its translation is CASDRRQTNTGELFF.

The chain has TRBV6-6 and TRBJ1-1, with a possible D match to TRBD1 (5 bases). Trimming shortened V by 2 bases and J by 6 bases, and 10 bases separated the two germline ends. Germline V gives CDR1 MNHNY, CDR2 SVGAGI (reference sequence). The CDR3 covers 13 residues. The DNA of the CDR3 is TGTGCCAGCAGTTACAGGGGTAGGGCTGAAGCTTTCTTT. Its protein is CASSYRGRAEAFF.

This sequence joins TRBV9 and TRBJ1-1; 7 bases map to TRBD1. Losses at the gene ends were 3 bases for V and 6 bases for J; bases not matched to a gene: 11. This CDR3 has 15 amino acids. Germline assignment: CDR1 SGDLS and CDR2 YYNGEE. In DNA, the CDR3 is TGTGCCAGCAGCGCCGACAGGGCAATAGTGGCTGAAGCTTTCTTT. This translates into CASSADRAIVAEAFF.

This chain uses TRBV11-2 with TRBJ2-7; D is possibly TRBD2 (7 bases). Germline V CDR1 and CDR2: SGHAT, FQNNGV. V gave up 0 bases and J gave up 3 bases, with 15 bases separating them. This CDR3 has 16 residues. DNA of the CDR3: TGTGCCAGCAGCTTAGATCGCGCGGGGGCAGGCTACGAGCAGTACTTC. The encoded protein is CASSLDRAGAGYEQYF.

The chain uses TRBV5-4 and TRBJ1-1; D is possibly TRBD1 (6 bases). Germline CDR1 and CDR2: SGHNT and YYREEE (reference sequence). Between the trimmed V and J ends, which lost 3 bases and 4 bases, there was a span of 19 bases. This CDR3 region has 16 residues. The CDR3 DNA sequence: TGTGCCAGCAGCTCGCCACAGGGAGCGAGGATCACTGAAGCTTTCTTT. It encodes CASSSPQGARITEAFF.

The rearrangement uses TRBV27 and TRBJ1-4, with a weak D call TRBD1 (6 bases). The germline V and J ends were trimmed by 3 bases and 0 bases, with 14 bases remaining between them. Germline V lookup: CDR1 MNHEY, CDR2 SMNVEV (reference sequence). This CDR3 contains 17 residues. The CDR3 nucleotides read TGTGCCAGCAGTTTTACAGGGTTTGGAGCAACTAATGAAAAACTGTTTTTT. Its protein product is CASSFTGFGATNEKLFF.